The rows below give T cell receptor beta chains drawn from one sample of a study of cytomegalovirus exposure and HLA in healthy donors. The table came from immunoSEQ multiplex PCR; TCRdb's copy has only in-frame clones and leaves some out. Here the sample spans about 40,000 clones, about 66% being singletons. Sequencing used PBMCs. The receptors derive from a man between 50 and 59 years old in good health and CMV-seropositive. Each CDR3 is given with its conserved first and last residue. A D gene is named only where the DNA matches it firmly. Only part of the rows carry a size: once, few, many, or a class if the clone is expanded.

TRBD1	TRBV7-9	TRBJ1-4	-	CASSLDRTGNEKLFF	TGTGCCAGCAGCTTAGATAGGACAGGGAATGAAAAACTGTTTTTT
-	TRBV5-4	TRBJ1-6	-	CASSLEQYNSPLHF	TGTGCCAGCAGCTTAGAACAGTATAATTCACCCCTCCACTTT
TRBD1	TRBV5-4	TRBJ1-1	few	CASSLQGEEAFF	TGTGCCAGCAGCTTGCAGGGGGAGGAAGCTTTCTTT
-	TRBV27	TRBJ1-5	-	CASSLVGGNQPQHF	TGTGCCAGCAGTTTGGTGGGAGGAAATCAGCCCCAGCATTTT
-	TRBV2	TRBJ1-2	-	CASRKEGTNSGYTF	TGTGCCAGCAGGAAGGAGGGCACTAATTCTGGCTACACCTTC
TRBD1	TRBV5-4	TRBJ2-2	-	CASSLYQGVGTGELFF	TGTGCCAGCAGCTTATATCAGGGGGTGGGGACCGGGGAGCTGTTTTTT
TRBD1	TRBV29-1	TRBJ1-2	-	CSVTGLYGYTF	TGCAGCGTGACAGGGCTCTATGGCTACACCTTC
TRBD1	TRBV29-1	TRBJ2-5	-	CSVPGQGLNQETQYF	TGCAGCGTCCCTGGACAGGGGCTTAATCAAGAGACCCAGTACTTC
-	TRBV5-1	TRBJ1-2	few	CASSLTTNYGYTF	TGCGCCAGCAGCCTGACAACTAACTATGGCTACACCTTC
-	TRBV28	TRBJ1-2	-	CASSSGNYGYTF	TGTGCCAGCAGCTCGGGGAACTATGGCTACACCTTC
-	TRBV7-2	TRBJ2-1	-	CASSRDTSSYNEQFF	TGTGCCAGCAGCCGGGACACGAGCTCCTACAATGAGCAGTTCTTC
-	TRBV20-1	TRBJ1-2	large	CSARTVYGYTF	TGCAGTGCCCGAACAGTTTATGGCTACACCTTC
-	TRBV10-3	TRBJ1-1	-	CAISESLGGEEGDEAFF	TGTGCCATCAGTGAGTCCCTTGGAGGGGAGGAAGGGGATGAAGCTTTCTTT
-	TRBV28	TRBJ1-2	-	CASSRQTYGYTF	TGTGCCAGCAGTAGACAGACGTATGGCTACACCTTC
-	TRBV7-2	TRBJ2-3	once	CASSPRQSTDTQYF	TGTGCCAGCAGCCCCCGACAGAGCACAGATACGCAGTATTTT
TRBD1	TRBV6-5	TRBJ1-6	-	CASSSVGTGYSPLHF	TGTGCCAGCAGTTCAGTTGGGACAGGTTATTCACCCCTCCACTTT
-	TRBV14	TRBJ2-1	few	CASSQSQGSEQFF	TGTGCCAGCAGCCAAAGTCAGGGGAGTGAGCAGTTCTTC
-	TRBV19	TRBJ1-5	-	CASSKQGNQPQHF	TGTGCCAGTAGTAAACAGGGCAATCAGCCCCAGCATTTT
-	TRBV11-3	TRBJ2-1	-	CASSFLFDNEQFF	TGTGCCAGCAGCTTTCTTTTTGACAATGAGCAGTTCTTC
-	TRBV6-1	TRBJ2-3	-	CASSEAGGAADTQYF	TGTGCCAGCAGTGAAGCGGGGGGGGCCGCAGATACGCAGTATTTT
-	TRBV5-1	TRBJ2-5	-	CAGSLVAGQETQYF	TGCGCCGGCAGCTTGGTTGCAGGCCAAGAGACCCAGTACTTC
-	TRBV7-9	TRBJ2-5	-	CASSLGRVETQYF	TGTGCCAGCAGCTTGGGCAGGGTTGAGACCCAGTACTTC
-	TRBV7-2	TRBJ1-4	once	CASSLGDLSTNEKLFF	TGTGCCAGCAGCTTAGGGGACTTATCAACTAATGAAAAACTGTTTTTT
-	TRBV25-1	TRBJ1-6	few	CASAAGIFSPLHF	TGTGCCAGTGCGGCAGGGATTTTTTCACCCCTCCACTTT
TRBD2	TRBV5-4	TRBJ2-1	-	CASSLRLAGGDEQFF	TGTGCCAGCAGCTTGAGACTAGCGGGGGGGGATGAGCAGTTCTTC
-	TRBV6-1	TRBJ1-2	-	CASSESSGVIQGYTF	TGTGCCAGCAGTGAGTCGTCAGGGGTTATACAAGGCTACACCTTC
-	TRBV6-1	TRBJ2-6	few	CASTSKGAGANVLTF	TGTGCCAGCACCTCCAAGGGGGCTGGGGCCAACGTCCTGACTTTC
-	TRBV6-1	TRBJ1-2	-	CASSGFIDYGYTF	TGTGCCAGCAGTGGCTTTATAGACTATGGCTACACCTTC
TRBD1	TRBV30	TRBJ2-5	-	CAWSQGTEETQYF	TGTGCCTGGAGTCAAGGGACAGAAGAGACCCAGTACTTC
TRBD1	TRBV28	TRBJ1-1	-	CASSPWDRDDTEAFF	TGTGCCAGCAGTCCCTGGGACAGGGACGACACTGAAGCTTTCTTT
TRBD1	TRBV28	TRBJ1-5	-	CASLSGQGYQPQHF	TGTGCCAGCCTATCAGGACAGGGGTATCAGCCCCAGCATTTT
TRBD1	TRBV4-2	TRBJ2-7	-	CASSQTRDRVSYEQYF	TGTGCCAGCAGCCAAACCCGGGACAGGGTCTCCTACGAGCAGTACTTC
-	TRBV6-5	TRBJ2-3	-	CASSYTPADTQYF	TGTGCCAGCAGTTACACGCCGGCAGATACGCAGTATTTT
-	TRBV2	TRBJ2-5	-	CASIRLGQETQYF	TGTGCCAGCATTCGACTAGGCCAAGAGACCCAGTACTTC
-	TRBV7-9	TRBJ2-7	-	CASSFLGSGDEQYF	TGTGCCAGCAGCTTCTTAGGATCAGGGGACGAGCAGTACTTC
TRBD1	TRBV5-1	TRBJ2-7	-	CASSSGQGPYEQYF	TGCGCCAGCAGCTCAGGACAGGGTCCCTACGAGCAGTACTTC
TRBD1	TRBV11-2	TRBJ2-5	-	CASRMDREQDTQYF	TGTGCCAGCAGAATGGACAGGGAACAAGATACCCAGTACTTC
-	TRBV4-3	TRBJ1-5	few	CASSQDIGGGNQPQHF	TGCGCCAGCAGCCAAGATATCGGGGGAGGTAATCAGCCCCAGCATTTT
-	TRBV2	TRBJ1-2	-	CAILPDRVGLQDGYTF	TGTGCCATTCTGCCCGATAGGGTCGGACTCCAGGATGGCTACACCTTC
-	TRBV4-3	TRBJ2-2	once	CASSQALGGVGELFF	TGCGCCAGCAGCCAAGCTCTAGGGGGGGTCGGGGAGCTGTTTTTT
-	TRBV9	TRBJ2-5	-	CASSVGTSGGETQYF	TGTGCCAGCAGCGTAGGGACCTCCGGAGGAGAGACCCAGTACTTC
-	TRBV10-3	TRBJ2-1	-	CAIRYSEVYNEQFF	TGTGCCATCAGATATTCCGAGGTCTACAATGAGCAGTTCTTC
-	TRBV5-4	TRBJ1-2	once	CASSLWDNKNYGYTF	TGTGCCAGCAGCTTATGGGACAACAAAAACTATGGCTACACCTTC
TRBD2	TRBV11-2	TRBJ2-1	-	CASSTGPGAGNNEQFF	TGTGCCAGCAGCACAGGCCCGGGAGCGGGAAACAATGAGCAGTTCTTC
-	TRBV10-3	TRBJ1-2	-	CAISESEVYGYTF	TGTGCCATCAGTGAGTCTGAGGTCTATGGCTACACCTTC
TRBD1	TRBV15	TRBJ1-6	-	CATSTGTGNNSPLHF	TGTGCCACCAGCACTGGGACAGGGAATAATTCACCCCTCCACTTT
TRBD2	TRBV6-5	TRBJ2-7	few	CAAREGSSYEQYF	TGTGCCGCTAGGGAGGGCAGCTCCTACGAGCAGTACTTC
-	TRBV19	TRBJ1-1	few	CASSWRDAEAFF	TGTGCCAGTAGTTGGCGGGACGCTGAAGCTTTCTTT